The present TCR beta chain was sequenced within a study of cytomegalovirus exposure and HLA in healthy donors. Germline V gene lookup returns CDR1 LGHNA and CDR2 YSLEER. V was clipped by 3 bases and J by 4 bases; unmatched bases: 13. This CDR3 spans 19 amino acids. The PCR ran on 60 Vbeta and 13 Jbeta primers. Repertoires were generated with immunoSEQ multiplex PCR, while TCRdb's copy carries only in-frame clones and drops some. The data contain just over 150,000 clones, less than 90% of them singletons. The chain is built from TRBV4-3 and TRBJ2-3; 13 bases line up with TRBD2. The receptor was isolated from a man aged 18 to 29 in good health and CMV-seronegative. The sequencing input was PBMCs. The DNA for the CDR3 is TGCGCCAGCAGCCACTCCAGCCCTGGACTAGCGGGAGTCGCAGATACGCAGTATTTT. Protein product: CASSHSSPGLAGVADTQYF.